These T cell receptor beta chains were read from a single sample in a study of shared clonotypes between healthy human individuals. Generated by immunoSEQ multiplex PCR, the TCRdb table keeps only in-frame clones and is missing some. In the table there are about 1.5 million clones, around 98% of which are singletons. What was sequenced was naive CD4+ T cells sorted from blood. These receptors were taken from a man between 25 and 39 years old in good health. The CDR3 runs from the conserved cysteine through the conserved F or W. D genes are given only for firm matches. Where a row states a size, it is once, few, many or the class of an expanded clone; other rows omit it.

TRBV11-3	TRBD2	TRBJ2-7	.	TGTGCCAGCAGCTTACAAGCGGGAGGGTCCGGGGAGCAGTACTTC	CASSLQAGGSGEQYF
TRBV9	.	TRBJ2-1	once	TGTGCCAGCAGCGTAGGGGTTTCTGGCGGGAAATACAATGAGCAGTTCTTC	CASSVGVSGGKYNEQFF
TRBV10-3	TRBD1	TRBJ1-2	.	TGTGCCATCAGCCCGGGACAGGGGTTCGGCTACACCTTC	CAISPGQGFGYTF
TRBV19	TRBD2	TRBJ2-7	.	TGTGCCAGTACCTTTAGCGGGAAAAGCGAGCAGTACTTC	CASTFSGKSEQYF
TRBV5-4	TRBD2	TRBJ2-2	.	TGTGCCAGCAGAAATAGCGGGAGAACCGGGGAGCTGTTTTTT	CASRNSGRTGELFF
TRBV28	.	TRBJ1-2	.	TGTGCCAGCAGTCCGCTCCTGGTCGGAGGCTACACCTTC	CASSPLLVGGYTF
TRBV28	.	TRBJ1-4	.	TGTGCCAGCAGTCCCGTGGTTAGAAATGAAAAACTGTTTTTT	CASSPVVRNEKLFF
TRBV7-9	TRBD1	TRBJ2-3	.	TGTGCCAGCAGCTTAAATCTTCTCAGGACAGGGTACGCAGATACGCAGTATTTT	CASSLNLLRTGYADTQYF
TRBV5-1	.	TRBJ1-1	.	TGCGCCAGCAGCTTGTTTTTGCCGAACACTGAAGCTTTCTTT	CASSLFLPNTEAFF
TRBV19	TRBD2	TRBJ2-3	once	TGTGCCAGTAGAATGGGCGGGGGGAGCACAGATACGCAGTATTTT	CASRMGGGSTDTQYF
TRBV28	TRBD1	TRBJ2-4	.	TGTGCCAGCAGGTCCCGGGACAGGGTTCGGACCAAAAACATTCAGTACTTC	CASRSRDRVRTKNIQYF
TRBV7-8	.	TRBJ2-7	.	TGTGCCAGCAGCTTAGCGGACAGTTCCTACGAGCAGTACTTC	CASSLADSSYEQYF
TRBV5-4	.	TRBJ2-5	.	TGTGCCAGCAGCTTTGAGCGGTACCAAGAGACCCAGTACTTC	CASSFERYQETQYF
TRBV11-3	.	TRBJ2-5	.	TGTGCCAGCGGCCAGGGGGAGACCCAGTACTTC	CASGQGETQYF
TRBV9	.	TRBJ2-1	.	TGTGCCAGCAGCGTCGACAACCAGGGGCCTAGGGATGAGCAGTTCTTC	CASSVDNQGPRDEQFF
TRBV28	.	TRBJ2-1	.	TGTGCCAGCAGTACCGGTGCGCCGAGCTCCTACAATGAGCAGTTCTTC	CASSTGAPSSYNEQFF
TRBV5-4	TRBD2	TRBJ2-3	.	TGTGCCAGCAGCCCGGCGGCTAGCGGGACCGGGTACCTCACAGATACGCAGTATTTT	CASSPAASGTGYLTDTQYF